This T cell receptor (beta chain) was documented in a study of control samples from healthy donors and cancer patients. This table comes from immunoSEQ multiplex PCR, and its TCRdb copy is limited to in-frame clones, with some not included. The listing contains roughly 190,000 clones. By frequency, this clone registers medium-sized (0.01 to 0.1%). This CDR3 is 16 amino acids long. Unmatched junction bases numbered 5, after V lost 2 bases and J lost 5 bases. Germline V gene lookup returns CDR1 MDHEN and CDR2 SYDVKM. This TCR derives from a woman in her twenties or thirties in good health. The rearrangement uses TRBV28 and TRBJ1-4, with TRBD1 matching 10 bases. Material for sequencing was blood. CDR3 coding DNA: TGTGCCAGCAGTTTACCCGACAGGGGGCCGAATGAAAAACTGTTTTTT. Translation gives CASSLPDRGPNEKLFF.